One and the same sample provided the 21 T cell receptor beta chains below, sequenced in a study of T-cell memory formation after mild COVID-19. MiXCR, run by TCRdb on the 5' RACE reads, gives a single entry per CDR3 protein. Of about 400,000 distinct CDR3 sequences in the sample, approximately 24% were seen once. Sequencing was carried out using PBMCs or a T cell subset sorted from them (not recorded which). The receptors derive from an adult woman who had mild COVID-19 (a few samples of this study predate the infection). Cell type and time point are not known.

In its sample, this clonotype was seen a few times. The gene calls are TRBV29-1 and TRBJ2-3; 14 bases are shared with TRBD2. Per the germline V gene, CDR1 is SQVTM and CDR2 is ANQGSEA. There are 19 residues in the CDR3. V lost 1 base and J lost 2; bases outside the gene matches: 11. The CDR3 region has the DNA TGCAGCGTTGAAGGGACTAGCGGGGGGCGAGGACGTCTCACAGATACGCAGTATTTT. Its translation: CSVEGTSGGRGRLTDTQYF.

The chain employs TRBV11-2 and TRBJ2-7; a weak D match, TRBD2 (6 bases). Germline values: CDR1 SGHAT, CDR2 FQNNGV. The CDR3 is 14 residues long. Deletions cut 7 bases from V and 2 bases from J, with 15 bases between. CDR3 loop: CASKAAGLAYEQYF. The CDR3 nucleotides are TGTGCCAGCAAAGCAGCGGGTTTAGCCTACGAGCAGTACTTC.

The chain links TRBV19 to TRBJ1-2; TRBD1 agrees at 8 bases. The germline CDR1 and CDR2 sequences are LNHDA and SQIVND (reference sequence). This CDR3 is built from 13 residues. V lost 10 bases and J lost 0; bases outside the gene matches: 4. The CDR3 protein is CATQGATNYGYTF. DNA for the CDR3: TGTGCCACCCAGGGGGCGACTAACTATGGCTACACCTTC.

The chain links TRBV6-5 to TRBJ2-1, with 12 bases lining up with TRBD2. The CDR3 sequence is 18 residues long. J was trimmed by 7 bases and V by 4 bases; bases with no gene match: 14. The germline CDR1 and CDR2 sequences are MNHEY and SVGAGI. The CDR3 sequence: CASSFLTSGSLGGNEQFF. In DNA, the CDR3 is TGTGCCAGCAGTTTCCTGACTAGCGGGAGTCTCGGGGGGAATGAGCAGTTCTTC.

The table lists this clonotype with a few counts. The chain is built from TRBV5-5 and TRBJ1-5; TRBD1 agrees at 10 bases. V was clipped by 4 bases and J by 3 bases; unmatched bases: 7. Germline V gene lookup returns CDR1 SGHKS and CDR2 YYEKEE (reference sequence). The CDR3 extends over 16 amino acids. The chain's CDR3 is CASSKGTGADNQPQHF. CDR3 sequence (DNA): TGTGCCAGCAGCAAGGGGACAGGGGCGGACAATCAGCCCCAGCATTTT.

This clonotype showed up just a few times. The V and J genes are TRBV4-3 and TRBJ2-1; tentatively, D is TRBD2 (5 bases). CDR3 length: 16 amino acids. Trimming removed 4 bases at V and 0 bases at J, with 13 bases between. Germline CDR1 is LGHNA and CDR2 is YSLEER. CDR3 residues: CASSPQTTASYNEQFF. The DNA of the CDR3 is TGCGCCAGCAGCCCCCAGACTACAGCCTCCTACAATGAGCAGTTCTTC.

This clonotype was counted between two and nine times. The V and J genes are TRBV13 and TRBJ2-1; the D is unclear. V was pared by 4 bases and J by 0 bases, with 16 bases between. Germline V lookup: CDR1 PRHDT, CDR2 FYEKMQ (reference sequence). CDR3 size: 17 residues. The chain's CDR3 is CASSSGWEATSYNEQFF. For the CDR3, the DNA is TGTGCCAGCAGCTCCGGATGGGAAGCAACCTCCTACAATGAGCAGTTCTTC.

The table lists this clonotype with a few counts. This chain links TRBV4-3 with TRBJ2-2, with D possibly being TRBD2 (6 bases). Germline CDR1 is LGHNA and CDR2 is YSLEER. The CDR3 totals 17 residues. The ends were cut back, 0 bases at V and 4 bases at J, with 15 bases in the middle. The CDR3 loop is CASSQDYVGGATGELFF. The DNA for the CDR3 is TGCGCCAGCAGCCAAGATTACGTGGGGGGAGCCACCGGGGAGCTGTTTTTT.

The sample holds a few counts of this clonotype. This chain joins TRBV27 and TRBJ1-2; 7 bases agree with TRBD1. The CDR3 contains 14 residues. The V segment lost 5 bases and the J segment 2 bases; nucleotides outside the gene matches: 5. Germline V lookup: CDR1 MNHEY, CDR2 SMNVEV (reference sequence). CDR3 amino acids: CASSGGTENYGYTF. The DNA for the CDR3 is TGTGCCAGCAGTGGAGGGACAGAGAACTATGGCTACACCTTC.

The chain joins TRBV2 to TRBJ2-5; 9 bases are a match to TRBD2. Germline V gene sequence: CDR1 SNHLY, CDR2 FYNNEI. The junction had 5 bases not matched to a gene; V was cut back by 3 bases and J by 0 bases. The CDR3 has 16 residues. The CDR3 coding sequence is TGTGCCAGCAGTGAGTGGGTAGCGGGGGACCAAGAGACCCAGTACTTC. Its translation is CASSEWVAGDQETQYF.

This rearrangement joins TRBV13 to TRBJ2-4; D may match TRBD1 or TRBD2 (6 bases each). The V end lost 5 bases, the J end lost 6 bases, and 17 bases lay between the germline ends. CDR1 and CDR2 (germline): PRHDT, FYEKMQ (reference sequence). The CDR3 is made up of 15 amino acids. The CDR3: CASSPRKGGGNIQYF. Written as DNA, the CDR3 is TGTGCCAGCAGCCCCCGAAAGGGGGGCGGAAACATTCAGTACTTC.

The V and J genes are TRBV9 and TRBJ2-5, with D perhaps assigned TRBD1 or TRBD2 (6 bases each). This CDR3 is built from 15 residues. The germline CDR1 and CDR2 sequences are SGDLS and YYNGEE. Trimming removed 0 bases at V and 5 bases at J, with 14 bases between. The CDR3 is CASSVEWGAGETQYF. Here the CDR3 DNA reads TGTGCCAGCAGCGTAGAATGGGGGGCCGGGGAGACCCAGTACTTC.

This clonotype has more than one count but fewer than ten. J is TRBJ2-7 and V is TRBV12-3 or TRBV12-4, with a possible D match to TRBD2 (5 bases). This CDR3 spans 12 amino acids. Trimming took off 8 bases at V and 2 bases at J, with 10 bases between the two ends. Written as DNA, the CDR3 is TGTGCCAGCCAGGACTTGCCCTACGAGCAGTACTTC. It translates to CASQDLPYEQYF.

The gene calls are TRBV3-1 and TRBJ2-1, with D maybe TRBD2 (7 bases). In germline, CDR1 is LGHDT, CDR2 YNNKEL (reference sequence). V lost 0 bases and J 4 bases, leaving 19 bases between the germline ends. CDR3 size: 18 residues. The CDR3 sequence: CASSQEGGVARSYNEQFF. The CDR3 nucleotides read TGTGCCAGCAGCCAAGAAGGGGGGGTTGCTAGGTCGTACAATGAGCAGTTCTTC.

This clonotype was found a few times. This chain connects TRBV12-3 or TRBV12-4 to TRBJ1-5, with D perhaps matching TRBD1 (5 bases). Deletions cut 2 bases from V and 0 bases from J, with 8 bases between. The CDR3 covers 15 residues. The CDR3 reads CASSLNRNSNQPQHF. The CDR3 DNA follows: TGTGCCAGCAGTTTAAACAGGAATAGCAATCAGCCCCAGCATTTT.

This clonotype has at least ten counts. The chain links TRBV3-1 to TRBJ1-1; D not certain. The CDR3 is 11 amino acids. Trimming took 1 base from V and 6 from J, leaving 3 bases between them. Germline lookup yields CDR1 LGHDT and CDR2 YNNKEL (reference sequence). In nucleotides, the CDR3 is TGTGCCAGCAGCCAAGGGGCTGAAGCTTTCTTT. It specifies CASSQGAEAFF.

This clonotype was seen more than once but under ten times. The chain is built from TRBV27 and TRBJ2-3; 13 nucleotides align to TRBD2. In germline, CDR1 is MNHEY, CDR2 SMNVEV (reference sequence). CDR3 size: 19 residues. V lost 1 base and J lost 0; bases outside the gene matches: 7. CDR3 nucleotide sequence: TGTGCCAGCAGTTTATTCCCCCCGGGACTAGCGGGGAGCACAGATACGCAGTATTTT. It encodes CASSLFPPGLAGSTDTQYF.

The V gene is TRBV5-1, the J gene TRBJ1-1; the D gene is possibly TRBD1 (5 bases). Germline V gene sequence: CDR1 SGHRS, CDR2 YFSETQ. Trimming stripped 3 bases from V and 0 bases from J, with 12 bases between. This CDR3 is 15 amino acids long. The CDR3 nucleotides read TGCGCCAGCAGCTCCTCTCAGGGAATGAACACTGAAGCTTTCTTT. Amino acids: CASSSSQGMNTEAFF.

This clonotype was observed a few times. V and J are TRBV12-3 or TRBV12-4 and TRBJ2-1; 8 positions match TRBD2. The CDR3 spans 13 residues. The junction had 3 bases not matched to a gene; V was cut back by 6 bases and J by 5 bases. The DNA for the CDR3 is TGTGCCAGCAGGGGGACTAGGGACAATGAGCAGTTCTTC. This gives the protein CASRGTRDNEQFF.

This chain connects TRBV2 to TRBJ1-4; TRBD1 agrees at 9 bases. This CDR3 spans 19 amino acids. J was trimmed by 8 bases and V by 6 bases; bases with no gene match: 22. Per germline, CDR1 SNHLY and CDR2 FYNNEI. The chain's CDR3 is CASSTPAKDTGGGSEKLFF. CDR3 sequence (DNA): TGTGCCAGCAGCACCCCAGCTAAAGATACAGGGGGCGGATCGGAAAAACTGTTTTTT.

This clonotype came up many times. The chain employs TRBV3-1 and TRBJ2-4, with TRBD2 identical over 7 bases. After removal of 4 bases from V and 0 bases from J, the junction contained 12 bases not matched to a gene. Germline CDR1 and CDR2: LGHDT and YNNKEL (reference sequence). The CDR3 is 18 amino acids. This CDR3 reads CASSPGVWGGVAKNIQYF. Written as DNA, the CDR3 is TGTGCCAGCAGCCCCGGCGTGTGGGGGGGGGTAGCCAAAAACATTCAGTACTTC. Variable domain in full (rest from reference TRBV3-1 and TRBJ2-4): DTAVSQTPKYLVTQMGNDKSIKCEQNLGHDTMYWYKQDSKKFLKIMFSYNNKELIINETVPNRFSPKSPDKAHLNLHINSLELGDSAVYFCASSPGVWGGVAKNIQYFGAGTRLSVL.